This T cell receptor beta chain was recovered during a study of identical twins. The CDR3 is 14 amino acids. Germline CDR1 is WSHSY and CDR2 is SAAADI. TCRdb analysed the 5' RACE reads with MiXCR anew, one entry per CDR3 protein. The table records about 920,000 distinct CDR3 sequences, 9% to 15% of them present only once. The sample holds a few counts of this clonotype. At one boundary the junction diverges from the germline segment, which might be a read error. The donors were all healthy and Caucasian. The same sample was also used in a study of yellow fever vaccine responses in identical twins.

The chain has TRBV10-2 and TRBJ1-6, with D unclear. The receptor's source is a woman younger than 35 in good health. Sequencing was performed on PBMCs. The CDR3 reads CASCDVSQNSPLHF. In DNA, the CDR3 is TGCGCCAGCTGTGACGTTTCACAAAATTCACCCCTCCACTTT.